This is a list of T cell receptor beta chains from one sample in a study of T-cell reconstitution after alpha-beta-depleted transplantation in children. TCRdb re-derived calls from the PCR reads in MiXCR, one entry per CDR3 protein. The sample records a few hundred thousand distinct CDR3 sequences, about a tenth being singletons. This sample comprised PBMCs from the stem cell graft donor, obtained from the stem cell graft. The receptor source for this set is a human donor who donated a stem cell graft to a child with acute lymphoblastic leukemia. Each CDR3 is given with its conserved first and last residue. Fields, in order: CDR3 protein, CDR3 DNA, J gene, V gene, D gene, clone size. A D gene is named only where the DNA matches it firmly. A row's size may be missing; if present it is once, few, many or a size class.

CASSIRPTDTQYF,TGTGCCAGCAGTATTAGACCCACAGATACGCAGTATTTT,TRBJ2-3,TRBV12-3/TRBV12-4,NA,few
CSVEAAISYEQYF,TGCAGCGTTGAGGCGGCCATCTCCTACGAGCAGTACTTC,TRBJ2-7,TRBV29-1,NA,few
CASTPSPGWGRLNEQFF,TGTGCCAGCACCCCGTCCCCAGGTTGGGGGCGATTAAATGAGCAGTTCTTC,TRBJ2-1,TRBV7-8,NA,NA
CASTPLYSNQPQHF,TGTGCCAGCACCCCGCTATATAGCAATCAGCCCCAGCATTTT,TRBJ1-5,TRBV2,NA,few
CASSEDAGGGTDTQYF,TGTGCCAGCAGTGAAGATGCGGGAGGGGGGACAGATACGCAGTATTTT,TRBJ2-3,TRBV2,TRBD2,NA
CASSRRRTSGDYEQYF,TGCGCCAGCAGCCGCCGCCGGACTAGCGGGGACTACGAGCAGTACTTC,TRBJ2-7,TRBV4-1,TRBD2,NA
CAGTGTSGSNEQFF,TGTGCCGGAACCGGGACTAGCGGGAGCAATGAGCAGTTCTTC,TRBJ2-1,TRBV2,TRBD2,few
CASRNYNEQFF,TGTGCCAGCAGGAACTACAATGAGCAGTTCTTC,TRBJ2-1,TRBV27,NA,many
CASSIGRNTGELFF,TGTGCCAGTAGTATTGGCCGTAACACCGGGGAGCTGTTTTTT,TRBJ2-2,TRBV19,NA,NA
CASSQGTGVNEQFF,TGCGCCAGCAGCCAAGGCACAGGGGTTAATGAGCAGTTCTTC,TRBJ2-1,TRBV4-3,TRBD1,NA
CASSLNARELGNQPQHF,TGTGCCAGCTCACTAAACGCCAGGGAGTTAGGCAATCAGCCCCAGCATTTT,TRBJ1-5,TRBV18,NA,few
CASSRGLAGGDTQYF,TGTGCCAGCAGCCGGGGCCTAGCGGGTGGGGATACGCAGTATTTT,TRBJ2-3,TRBV3-1,TRBD2,many
CASSETLYDSTDTQYF,TGTGCCAGCAGTGAAACTTTATACGATAGCACAGATACGCAGTATTTT,TRBJ2-3,TRBV25-1,NA,few
CASSRRATGELFF,TGTGCCAGCAGCCGGAGGGCCACCGGGGAGCTGTTTTTT,TRBJ2-2,TRBV11-2,NA,NA
CASSREGTSGAYEQYF,TGTGCCAGCAGCCGGGAGGGCACTAGCGGAGCCTACGAGCAGTACTTC,TRBJ2-7,TRBV3-1,TRBD2,few
CASSPEQPYEQYF,TGTGCCAGCAGTCCAGAGCAACCCTACGAGCAGTACTTC,TRBJ2-7,TRBV12-3/TRBV12-4,NA,NA
CASSIGGGGILWEQFF,TGTGCCAGTAGTATCGGGGGAGGGGGGATTTTATGGGAGCAGTTCTTC,TRBJ2-1,TRBV19,NA,few
CATSGATGEDTQYF,TGTGCCACCAGCGGCGCGACAGGGGAAGATACGCAGTATTTT,TRBJ2-3,TRBV24-1,TRBD1,few
CASSLRLEGGYTF,TGTGCCAGCAGTCTGAGGCTGGAGGGTGGCTACACCTTC,TRBJ1-2,TRBV2,NA,few
CASSSRGRDQPQHF,TGTGCCAGCAGCAGTAGGGGGCGTGATCAGCCCCAGCATTTT,TRBJ1-5,TRBV12-3/TRBV12-4,TRBD1,few
CASSHPQTVAKNIQYF,TGCGCCAGCAGCCATCCTCAGACTGTAGCCAAAAACATTCAGTACTTC,TRBJ2-4,TRBV4-1,NA,many
CSATPGPYNEQFF,TGCAGTGCTACACCCGGGCCATACAATGAGCAGTTCTTC,TRBJ2-1,TRBV20-1,NA,NA
CASSLGQGYLEQYF,TGCGCCAGCAGCCTAGGACAGGGCTACCTCGAGCAGTACTTC,TRBJ2-7,TRBV5-1,TRBD1,NA